A single sample is the source of the 12 T cell receptor beta chains below, sequenced in a study of T-cell reconstitution after alpha-beta-depleted transplantation in children. A TCRbeta library incorporating unique molecular identifiers was prepared. TCRdb fed the PCR reads into MiXCR, producing one record per CDR3 protein. The sample records around 960,000 distinct CDR3 sequences, around 30% being singletons. The sample in question was PBMCs, mostly from graft donor cells, obtained 360 days after TCRalphabeta/CD19-depleted stem cell transplant. All receptors derive from a boy under three years old who had a stem cell transplant for SCID, so the T cells may come from the graft donor.

The gene calls are TRBV20-1 and TRBJ1-2; 9 positions agree with TRBD1. Unmatched junction bases numbered 1, after V lost 4 bases and J lost 4 bases. This CDR3 has 12 amino acids. Germline V gene data show CDR1 as DFQATT and CDR2 as SNEGSKA (reference sequence). CDR3 DNA sequence: TGCAGTGCTAAGACAGGGGGCTATGGCTACACCTTC. It is translated as CSAKTGGYGYTF.

The chain combines TRBV12-3 or TRBV12-4 with TRBJ2-3; perhaps TRBD2 as D (5 bases). The CDR3 has 14 amino acids. V lost 7 bases and J lost 7, with 18 bases in between. CDR3 region: CASILGGPRNTQYF. CDR3 bases: TGTGCCAGCATCCTAGGAGGACCTCGGAATACGCAGTATTTT.

The rearrangement uses TRBV3-1 and TRBJ2-1, with TRBD1 matching 9 bases. Trimming cost V 4 bases and J 12 bases; bases outside gene matches: 7. This CDR3 spans 13 amino acids. CDR1 and CDR2 from the germline V gene are LGHDT and YNNKEL (reference sequence). For the CDR3, the DNA is TGTGCCAGCAGCCCAACAACAGGGGGCTGGCAGTTCTTC. Translating gives CASSPTTGGWQFF.

The gene calls are TRBV15 and TRBJ2-1; D possibly uses TRBD1 or TRBD2 (5 bases each). Trimming shortened V by 0 bases and J by 0 bases, and 15 bases separated the two germline ends. The CDR3 is made up of 18 amino acids. CDR1 and CDR2 from the germline V gene are LNHNV and YYDKDF (reference sequence). CDR3 bases: TGTGCCACCAGCAGAGATTTATTCGGGGCCAGCTCCTACAATGAGCAGTTCTTC. Encoded protein: CATSRDLFGASSYNEQFF.

This clonotype came up a few times. The CDR3 region is CASSLDRLGYEQYF. CDR3 nucleotides: TGTGCCAGCAGCTTGGACAGGTTGGGCTACGAGCAGTACTTC. J is TRBJ2-7 and V is TRBV7-3; TRBD1 aligns across 7 bases. CDR1 is SGHTA, CDR2 FQGTGA, per germline. There are 14 residues in the CDR3. Trimming took 3 bases from V and 3 from J; bases not matched to a gene: 5.

The genes are TRBV20-1 and TRBJ2-5; no reliable D call. Germline CDR1 is DFQATT and CDR2 is SNEGSKA (reference sequence). CDR3 length: 18 residues. The V and J ends lost 3 bases and 2 bases respectively, with 25 bases between them. The CDR3 DNA sequence: TGCAGTGCTAGCTCCCCTGCCCCCAGCAGGCTTGAACAAGAGACCCAGTACTTC. This sequence encodes CSASSPAPSRLEQETQYF.

This chain joins TRBV20-1 and TRBJ2-3; no clear D gene. Deletions cut 6 bases from V and 8 bases from J, with 12 bases between. CDR1 is DFQATT and CDR2 is SNEGSKA in the germline V gene (reference sequence). The CDR3 covers 11 residues. The CDR3 here is CSAGGRGTQYF. For the CDR3, the DNA is TGCAGTGCGGGTGGTCGTGGTACGCAGTATTTT.

The chain joins TRBV6-2 or TRBV6-3 to TRBJ2-5, with D possibly matching TRBD2 (5 bases). Germline V gene sequence: CDR1 MNHEY, CDR2 SVGEGT. V was trimmed by 2 bases and J by 5 bases, leaving 12 bases between them. CDR3 length equals 14 residues. This CDR3 is CASSYGLVAETQYF. In DNA form, the CDR3 reads TGTGCCAGCAGTTACGGACTGGTGGCGGAGACCCAGTACTTC.

The rearrangement joins TRBV20-1 to TRBJ1-3; TRBD1 matches at 9 bases. The CDR3 has 15 residues. The germline CDR1 and CDR2 sequences are DFQATT and SNEGSKA (reference sequence). The ends lost 6 bases at V and 3 bases at J; junction bases unmatched: 9. The CDR3 region is CSAQDRGMFGNTIYF. In DNA, the CDR3 is TGCAGTGCGCAAGACAGGGGGATGTTTGGAAACACCATATATTTT.

V gene TRBV12-3 or TRBV12-4 combines with J gene TRBJ1-6; 7 bases agree with TRBD1. CDR3 length equals 15 residues. V trimming: 7 bases; J trimming: 2 bases; junction bases outside the gene matches: 5. CDR3 coding DNA: TGTGCCAGCATTAAGACAGGGCCCTATAATTCACCCCTCCACTTT. Translating it yields CASIKTGPYNSPLHF.

For this clonotype: At one of its ends the junction is not consistent with the germline gene, which may arise from a read error. CDR3 nucleotides: TGCGCCAGCAGTCCCGAGGTAACTGGCACAGATACGCAGTATTTT. Protein product: CASSPEVTGTDTQYF. The rearrangement joins TRBV12-3 or TRBV12-4 to TRBJ2-3; D not resolved. The CDR3 runs to 15 residues.

This chain connects TRBV3-1 to TRBJ2-1, with 9 bases identical to TRBD2. The J segment lost 4 bases and the V segment lost 4 bases, leaving 11 bases of the junction unmatched. The germline V gene has CDR1 LGHDT and CDR2 YNNKEL (reference sequence). The CDR3 has 17 amino acids. In nucleotides, the CDR3 is TGTGCCAGCAGCCTCTGGGCTAGCGGGGCCCTTTACAATGAGCAGTTCTTC. Amino acids: CASSLWASGALYNEQFF.